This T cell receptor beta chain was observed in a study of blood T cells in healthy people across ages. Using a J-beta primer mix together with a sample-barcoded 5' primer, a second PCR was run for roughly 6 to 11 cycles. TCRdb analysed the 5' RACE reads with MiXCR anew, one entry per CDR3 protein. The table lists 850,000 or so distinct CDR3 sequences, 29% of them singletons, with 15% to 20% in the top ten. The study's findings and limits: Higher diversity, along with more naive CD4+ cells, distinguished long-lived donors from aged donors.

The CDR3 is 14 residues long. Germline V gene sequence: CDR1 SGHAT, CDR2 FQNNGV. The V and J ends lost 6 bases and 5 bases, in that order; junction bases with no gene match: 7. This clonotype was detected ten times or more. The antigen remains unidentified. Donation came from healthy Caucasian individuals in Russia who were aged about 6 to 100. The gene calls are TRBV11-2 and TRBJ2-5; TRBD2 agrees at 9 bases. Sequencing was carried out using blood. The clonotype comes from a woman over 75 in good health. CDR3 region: CASSGGGVLETQYF. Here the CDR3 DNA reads TGTGCCAGCAGTGGCGGGGGGGTTTTGGAGACCCAGTACTTC.